These 14 T cell receptor beta chains were all obtained from the same sample, sequenced in a study of T-cell reconstitution after alpha-beta-depleted transplantation in children. Construction of the TCRbeta library involved unique molecular identifiers. TCRdb independently ran MiXCR on the PCR reads; one entry per CDR3 protein. The sample yields hundreds of thousands of distinct CDR3 sequences, over 25% seen once. Material: PBMCs from the stem cell graft donor, obtained from the stem cell graft. These receptors originate from a human donor who donated a stem cell graft to a child with aplastic anemia.

J is TRBJ2-2 and V is TRBV7-2; 8 positions agree with TRBD2. Trimming took 4 bases from V and 6 from J; bases not matched to a gene: 13. There are 17 residues in the CDR3. The V gene's germline CDR1 is SGHTA and CDR2 FQGNSA. In DNA, the CDR3 is TGTGCCAGCAGCTCGGGCCCGAGCGGGAGTAGGGCCGGGGAGCTGTTTTTT. Its protein product is CASSSGPSGSRAGELFF.

J is TRBJ1-2 and V is TRBV5-1; D is possibly TRBD1 (5 bases). The CDR3 runs to 13 residues. Trimming left V 4 bases short and J 8 bases short, with 15 bases between. Germline V gene data show CDR1 as SGHRS and CDR2 as YFSETQ. The CDR3 DNA reads TGCGCCAGCAGCCCAGGGACGGCAAGAGGCTACACCTTC. It yields the protein CASSPGTARGYTF. Together with reference TRBV5-1 and TRBJ1-2, the CDR3 gives the full variable domain: KAGVTQTPRYLIKTRGQQVTLSCSPISGHRSVSWYQQTPGQGLQFLFEYFSETQRNKGNFPGRFSGRQFSNSRSEMNVSTLELGDSALYLCASSPGTARGYTFGSGTRLTVV.

The genes are TRBV15 and TRBJ2-1; TRBD1 is a possible D gene (5 bases). Trimming took 1 base from V and 0 from J, leaving 13 bases between them. CDR1 is LNHNV, CDR2 YYDKDF, per germline (reference sequence). This CDR3 spans 17 amino acids. In DNA, the CDR3 is TGTGCCACCAGCAGAGTCCCAGGGCGGAGCTCCTACAATGAGCAGTTCTTC. It yields the protein CATSRVPGRSSYNEQFF.

The chain recombines TRBV7-2 with TRBJ2-7; D possibly uses TRBD1 or TRBD2 (6 bases each). CDR1 SGHTA and CDR2 FQGNSA come from the germline V gene. The CDR3 contains 17 residues. The ends were cut back, 5 bases at V and 1 base at J, with 21 bases in the middle. CDR3 sequence (DNA): TGTGCCAGCAGCCGCAGGGGAGGCGGCGGAGATTCCTACGAGCAGTACTTC. Its protein product is CASSRRGGGGDSYEQYF.

In this sample, this clonotype turned up a few times. The rearrangement joins TRBV7-9 to TRBJ2-1; 9 positions match TRBD2. This CDR3 comprises 16 residues. V lost 8 bases to trimming and J lost 1 base; unmatched junction nucleotides: 9. The germline V gene has CDR1 SEHNR and CDR2 FQNEAQ (reference sequence). The CDR3 DNA sequence: TGTGCCAGCGCTAGCGGGAAACCGATATCCTACAATGAGCAGTTCTTC. Translation: CASASGKPISYNEQFF.

The rearrangement links TRBV5-1 to TRBJ2-2, with TRBD2 matching over 7 bases. V was clipped by 2 bases and J by 7 bases; unmatched bases: 8. Looked up from germline, CDR1 is SGHRS and CDR2 is YFSETQ. The CDR3 has 15 amino acids. CDR3 coding DNA: TGCGCCAGCAGCTTAAGGTCGGGAGGCGACGGGGAGCTGTTTTTT. Its protein product is CASSLRSGGDGELFF. Full variable domain (rest looked up from reference TRBV5-1 and TRBJ2-2): KAGVTQTPRYLIKTRGQQVTLSCSPISGHRSVSWYQQTPGQGLQFLFEYFSETQRNKGNFPGRFSGRQFSNSRSEMNVSTLELGDSALYLCASSLRSGGDGELFFGEGSRLTVL.

This clonotype was found a few times. V gene TRBV20-1 combines with J gene TRBJ1-2, with D hard to call. From germline, CDR1 is DFQATT and CDR2 SNEGSKA (reference sequence). Trimming removed 0 bases at V and 2 bases at J, with 10 bases between. CDR3 size: 14 residues. CDR3 region: CSARDRRPNYGYTF. The CDR3, as DNA: TGCAGTGCTAGAGATCGACGACCGAACTATGGCTACACCTTC.

This chain joins TRBV4-3 and TRBJ1-4, with D unclear. Trimming left V 1 base short and J 7 bases short, with 16 bases between. The CDR3 loop spans 16 amino acids. CDR1 LGHNA and CDR2 YSLEER come from the germline V gene. The CDR3 sequence: CASSQGPAGVFEKLFF. The CDR3 region has the DNA TGCGCCAGCAGCCAAGGACCAGCCGGGGTGTTTGAAAAACTGTTTTTT.

This clonotype was counted between two and nine times. The chain employs TRBV27 and TRBJ1-2, with TRBD1 identical over 11 bases. Germline CDR1 reads MNHEY; CDR2 reads SMNVEV (reference sequence). CDR3 length equals 17 residues. V shed 6 bases and J 0 bases; nucleotides not matched to a gene: 9. CDR3 in DNA: TGTGCCAGCAGGAGGACAGGGGGCTTTGAACCTAACTATGGCTACACCTTC. It is translated as CASRRTGGFEPNYGYTF.

The CDR3 DNA sequence: TGCAGTGCTAGATTCCGGCGGGGGCTGAGCACAGATACGCAGTATTTT. Its protein is CSARFRRGLSTDTQYF. The rearrangement links TRBV20-1 to TRBJ2-3; tentative D call: TRBD2 (7 bases). V was cut by 2 bases and J by 0 bases, with 15 bases left in between. Germline CDR1 is DFQATT and CDR2 is SNEGSKA (reference sequence). The length of the CDR3 is 16 residues.

For this clonotype: The final CDR3 position lacks the conserved phenylalanine or tryptophan, pointing to a likely read error. The chain links TRBV6-1 to TRBJ2-5; D is perhaps TRBD1 (6 bases). V was shortened by 4 bases and J by 5 bases, with 11 bases between the two germline ends. There are 13 residues in the CDR3. Germline V gene data show CDR1 as MNHNS and CDR2 as SASEGT. CDR3: CASSGQVGETQYS. The CDR3 DNA is TGTGCCAGCAGTGGACAGGTTGGGGAGACCCAGTACTCC.

V is TRBV5-8 and J is TRBJ2-3, with D maybe TRBD1 (5 bases). Per the germline V gene, CDR1 is SGHTS and CDR2 is YDEGEE. V was trimmed by 1 base and J by 1 base, leaving 13 bases between them. The length of the CDR3 is 16 residues. CDR3 loop: CASSLLGVGGTDTQYF. The DNA of the CDR3 is TGTGCCAGCAGCTTGCTGGGTGTAGGGGGCACAGATACGCAGTATTTT. Looking up the rest from reference TRBV5-8 and TRBJ2-3 gives the full variable domain: EAGVTQSPTHLIKTRGQQATLRCSPISGHTSVYWYQQALGLGLQFLLWYDEGEERNRGNFPPRFSGRQFPNYSSELNVNALELEDSALYLCASSLLGVGGTDTQYFGPGTRLTVL.

The chain joins TRBV7-2 to TRBJ2-7, with 8 bases identical to TRBD1. There are 15 residues in the CDR3. V lost 3 bases to trimming and J lost 5 bases; unmatched junction nucleotides: 9. Germline values: CDR1 SGHTA, CDR2 FQGNSA. The CDR3 spells CASSLTSTGDHEQYF. CDR3 sequence (DNA): TGTGCCAGCAGCTTGACCTCGACAGGGGACCACGAGCAGTACTTC.

The rearrangement joins TRBV4-3 to TRBJ2-5; 10 bases line up with TRBD2. The CDR3 is 16 residues long. The V segment lost 0 bases and the J segment 2 bases; nucleotides outside the gene matches: 3. Germline values: CDR1 LGHNA, CDR2 YSLEER. The CDR3 nucleotides are TGCGCCAGCAGCCAAGAACTAGCGGGACCACAAGAGACCCAGTACTTC. It specifies CASSQELAGPQETQYF.